This is a list of T cell receptor beta chains from one sample in a study of shared clonotypes between healthy human individuals. Sequencing was performed with immunoSEQ multiplex PCR; in TCRdb, only in-frame clones are kept and a portion is missing. The sample holds approximately 1.5 million clones; about 98.5% are singletons and the top ten take around 0.33%. The sequenced sample consisted of naive CD4+ T cells sorted from blood. These receptors all stem from a young man in good health. The CDR3 runs from the conserved cysteine through the conserved F or W. D genes are given only for firm matches. Size is stated for part of the rows, as once, few or many counts, or as a class when the clone is expanded.

.,TRBJ2-7,.,TRBV2,CASEALLSYEQYF,TGTGCCAGCGAGGCACTTCTCTCCTACGAGCAGTACTTC
TRBD1,TRBJ2-7,once,TRBV5-4,CASSPGQDSYEQYF,TGTGCCAGCAGCCCGGGACAGGACTCCTACGAGCAGTACTTC
.,TRBJ2-3,.,TRBV5-4,CASSLEAGRGDTQYF,TGTGCCAGCAGCTTGGAGGCAGGCCGGGGAGATACGCAGTATTTT
.,TRBJ2-6,.,TRBV5-1,CASSLRQKNSGANVLTF,TGCGCCAGCAGCTTGAGACAGAAGAACTCTGGGGCCAACGTCCTGACTTTC
TRBD1,TRBJ2-7,.,TRBV6-5,CASSLQGQYEQYF,TGTGCCAGCAGTTTACAGGGGCAATACGAGCAGTACTTC
TRBD2,TRBJ2-2,.,TRBV27,CASSFLAGVRELFF,TGTGCCAGCAGTTTCCTAGCGGGAGTCCGGGAGCTGTTTTTT
.,TRBJ2-3,.,TRBV7-8,CASSTSDTQYF,TGTGCCAGCAGCACTTCAGATACGCAGTATTTT
.,TRBJ1-1,.,TRBV6-6,CASSSGGGTEAFF,TGTGCCAGCAGCTCAGGTGGCGGTACTGAAGCTTTCTTT
TRBD2,TRBJ2-5,.,TRBV2,CASTPQRDLVLTQYF,TGTGCCAGCACCCCCCAGCGGGATCTTGTTTTGACCCAGTACTTC
TRBD2,TRBJ2-2,.,TRBV4-1,CASSQVTSGNTGELFF,TGCGCCAGCAGCCAAGTAACTAGCGGAAACACCGGGGAGCTGTTTTTT
TRBD2,TRBJ2-3,once,TRBV5-1,CASSLGGLAGGGPDTQYF,TGCGCCAGCAGCTTGGGGGGACTAGCGGGAGGAGGGCCGGATACGCAGTATTTT
TRBD2,TRBJ2-5,.,TRBV27,CASSREGLAGSGTQYF,TGTGCCAGCAGTCGAGAAGGACTAGCGGGATCTGGGACCCAGTACTTC
.,TRBJ1-2,.,TRBV7-9,CASSLPGRGGYTF,TGTGCCAGCAGCTTACCAGGGAGAGGCGGCTACACCTTC
TRBD1,TRBJ1-2,.,TRBV28,CASSSGQGSGYTF,TGTGCCAGCAGTTCGGGACAGGGATCTGGCTACACCTTC
.,TRBJ2-2,.,TRBV28,CASTKGRVRMGTGELFF,TGTGCCAGCACCAAGGGAAGGGTTCGAATGGGCACCGGGGAGCTGTTTTTT
.,TRBJ2-2,.,TRBV5-1,CASSLEMGAGELFF,TGCGCCAGCAGCTTGGAGATGGGTGCCGGGGAGCTGTTTTTT
TRBD2,TRBJ2-1,.,TRBV4-1,CASSDSPLADEQFF,TGCGCCAGCAGCGACAGTCCGCTAGCGGATGAGCAGTTCTTC
.,TRBJ2-2,.,TRBV5-1,CASSFGQTFANTGELFF,TGCGCCAGCAGCTTTGGACAAACCTTCGCGAACACCGGGGAGCTGTTTTTT
TRBD1,TRBJ2-1,.,TRBV11-2,CASSRSGTAKAYNEQFF,TGTGCCAGCAGCCGTAGTGGGACAGCAAAAGCCTACAATGAGCAGTTCTTC
.,TRBJ2-6,.,TRBV7-2,CASSLTGANVLTF,TGTGCCAGCAGCTTAACAGGGGCCAACGTCCTGACTTTC